The 25 T cell receptor beta chains below were found in one sample sequenced in a study of OX40 agonist ivuxolimab in advanced cancers. Assay used: immunoSEQ multiplex PCR; TCRdb lists only in-frame clones, some missing. The sample holds 90,000 to 100,000 clones, around 87% seen once. Sequenced material: CD4+ or CD8+ T cells sorted from blood, taken in a trial of the OX40 agonist ivuxolimab. Receptors originate from an adult with an advanced solid tumor such as melanoma, head and neck, liver or kidney cancer.

This rearrangement joins TRBV27 to TRBJ2-5; 11 bases fit TRBD2. Trimming cost V 1 base and J 1 base; bases outside gene matches: 2. The CDR3 has 16 residues. Germline V gene data show CDR1 as MNHEY and CDR2 as SMNVEV (reference sequence). The CDR3 loop is CASSLWGTSGQETQYF. DNA of the CDR3: TGTGCCAGCAGTTTATGGGGGACTAGCGGCCAAGAGACCCAGTACTTC.

The rearrangement joins TRBV18 to TRBJ2-2; 8 bases are a match to TRBD2. V was pared by 4 bases and J by 4 bases, with 5 bases of the junction left unmatched. The germline CDR1 and CDR2 sequences are KGHSH and LQKENI. CDR3 length: 15 residues. CDR3 nucleotide sequence: TGTGCCAGCTCACTAAGCGGGAGTGTCACCGGGGAGCTGTTTTTT. This sequence encodes CASSLSGSVTGELFF.

This chain connects TRBV30 to TRBJ1-5; TRBD1 matches at 8 bases. The V and J ends lost 4 bases and 4 bases, in that order; junction bases with no gene match: 9. CDR1 GTSNPN and CDR2 SVGIG come from the germline V gene (reference sequence). The CDR3 has 15 residues. The CDR3: CAWNIRGLANQPQHF. DNA for the CDR3: TGTGCCTGGAATATCAGGGGGCTAGCGAATCAGCCCCAGCATTTT.

The chain joins TRBV9 to TRBJ1-3; D gene unclear. Trimming removed 0 bases at V and 4 bases at J, with 8 bases between. CDR3 length: 14 amino acids. Germline-derived CDR1 and CDR2 are SGDLS and YYNGEE. CDR3 region: CASSVATGGNTIYF. The CDR3 DNA reads as TGTGCCAGCAGCGTAGCTACGGGGGGAAACACCATATATTTT.

The chain is built from TRBV12-5 and TRBJ2-1; D not certain. Germline CDR1 is LGHNT and CDR2 is FRNRAP. The ends were cut back, 1 base at V and 10 bases at J, with 8 bases in the middle. The CDR3 runs to 12 residues. The DNA for the CDR3 is TGTGCTAGTGGTTTGGGGATGGGGGAGCAGTTCTTC. It translates to CASGLGMGEQFF.

V usage is TRBV19 and J usage is TRBJ2-5; D is ambiguous. There are 13 residues in the CDR3. Germline V CDR1 and CDR2: LNHDA, SQIVND (reference sequence). Trimming pared 5 bases from V and 3 bases from J, leaving 10 bases between. CDR3 amino acids: CASSWAQKETQYF. The CDR3 region has the DNA TGTGCCAGTAGTTGGGCCCAAAAAGAGACCCAGTACTTC.

V gene TRBV18 combines with J gene TRBJ2-5, with a possible D match to TRBD2 (5 bases). CDR3 length equals 12 residues. The V gene's germline CDR1 is KGHSH and CDR2 LQKENI. Trimming shortened V by 3 bases and J by 5 bases, and 7 bases separated the two germline ends. The CDR3 here is CASSPSGETQYF. CDR3 nucleotides: TGTGCCAGCTCACCGTCGGGGGAGACCCAGTACTTC.

The genes are TRBV14 and TRBJ2-3; D could derive from TRBD1 or TRBD2 (6 bases each). The CDR3 runs to 14 residues. V lost 2 bases to trimming and J lost 1 base, with 7 bases between them. Germline V CDR1 and CDR2: SGHDN, FVKESK. DNA of the CDR3: TGTGCCAGCAGCCAACGGGGGCGCACAGATACGCAGTATTTT. Translating gives CASSQRGRTDTQYF.

About this clone itself: Different DNA sequences within this sample yield the same CDR3. This rearrangement joins TRBV19 to TRBJ2-5; 9 bases agree with TRBD2. CDR1 and CDR2 from the germline V gene are LNHDA and SQIVND (reference sequence). CDR3 length equals 14 residues. The V gene end was trimmed by 3 bases and the J gene end by 5 bases; junction bases not matched to a gene: 4. The CDR3 sequence is CASSMGTSPETQYF. The CDR3 nucleotides are TGTGCCAGTAGTATGGGGACTAGCCCGGAGACCCAGTACTTC. Full variable domain (remainder filled in from reference TRBV19 and TRBJ2-5): DGGITQSPKYLFRKEGQNVTLSCEQNLNHDAMYWYRQDPGQGLRLIYYSQIVNDFQKGDIAEGYSVSREKKESFPLTVTSAQKNPTAFYLCASSMGTSPETQYFGPGTRLLVL.

The rearrangement links TRBV6-6 to TRBJ1-5, with 7 bases identical to TRBD1. The junction had 7 bases not matched to a gene; V was cut back by 2 bases and J by 6 bases. The CDR3 contains 15 residues. Germline-derived CDR1 and CDR2 are MNHNY and SVGAGI (reference sequence). Here the CDR3 reads CASSYRDSAGQPQHF. For the CDR3, the DNA is TGTGCCAGCAGTTACCGGGACAGCGCCGGTCAGCCCCAGCATTTT.

This clone was seen only once. The chain joins TRBV14 to TRBJ2-3; the D gene is possibly TRBD1 (5 bases). CDR3 length equals 16 residues. Germline V CDR1 and CDR2: SGHDN, FVKESK. The V and J ends lost 5 bases and 0 bases respectively, with 15 bases between them. CDR3 nucleotides: TGTGCCAGCAGCTTTCGGACACCAGTTAGCACAGATACGCAGTATTTT. This translates into CASSFRTPVSTDTQYF.

The chain employs TRBV30 and TRBJ2-2; D is undetermined. CDR1 and CDR2 (germline): GTSNPN, SVGIG (reference sequence). Between the trimmed V and J ends, which lost 2 bases and 1 base, there was a span of 5 bases. The CDR3 covers 13 residues. The CDR3 here is CAWSWRNTGELFF. CDR3 in DNA: TGTGCCTGGAGTTGGCGGAACACCGGGGAGCTGTTTTTT.

The chain employs TRBV18 and TRBJ1-4; 8 positions agree with TRBD1. This CDR3 has 14 amino acids. The V segment lost 8 bases and the J segment 7 bases; nucleotides outside the gene matches: 9. CDR1 and CDR2 from the germline V gene are KGHSH and LQKENI. The CDR3: CASQNRGDGEKLFF. The CDR3 DNA reads TGTGCCAGCCAAAACAGGGGGGACGGTGAAAAACTGTTTTTT.

The V call is TRBV6-5, the J call TRBJ1-1; TRBD1 is a possible D gene (5 bases). Germline CDR1 MNHEY, CDR2 SVGAGI. Trimming took 2 bases from V and 7 from J, leaving 11 bases between them. CDR3 size: 13 residues. The CDR3, as DNA: TGTGCCAGCAGTTACACTCAGGGTGGTGAAGCTTTCTTT. This codes for CASSYTQGGEAFF.

V gene TRBV6-1 combines with J gene TRBJ1-4, with a possible D match to TRBD1 (5 bases). Germline CDR1 is MNHNS and CDR2 is SASEGT. This CDR3 is 15 amino acids long. V dropped 4 bases and J dropped 3 bases, with 12 bases sitting between them. The CDR3 nucleotides are TGTGCCAGCAGTGCGACGGGGCAGGCTAATGAAAAACTGTTTTTT. Translation: CASSATGQANEKLFF.

V and J are TRBV30 and TRBJ1-3; D ambiguous. The CDR3 extends over 14 amino acids. The germline CDR1 and CDR2 sequences are GTSNPN and SVGIG (reference sequence). The V gene lost 4 bases and the J gene lost 4 bases, with 14 bases spanning the gap. The DNA of the CDR3 is TGTGCCTGGATCGGGAGGGCGGAAGGAAACACCATATATTTT. Translating gives CAWIGRAEGNTIYF.

The J gene is TRBJ1-2, the V gene TRBV5-1, with 10 bases aligning to TRBD1. The CDR3 consists of 15 residues. The V gene's germline CDR1 is SGHRS and CDR2 YFSETQ. V shed 3 bases and J 1 base; nucleotides not matched to a gene: 3. DNA of the CDR3: TGCGCCAGCAGCTCTGGACAGGGGGATAACTATGGCTACACCTTC. Protein product: CASSSGQGDNYGYTF.

The chain has TRBV9 and TRBJ2-7, with 8 bases matching TRBD2. J was trimmed by 1 base and V by 1 base; bases with no gene match: 19. Looked up from germline, CDR1 is SGDLS and CDR2 is YYNGEE. This CDR3 region has 20 residues. The CDR3 here is CASSVTRGSGRGMGSYEQYF. CDR3 DNA sequence: TGTGCCAGCAGCGTAACCCGGGGGAGCGGGAGAGGGATGGGGTCCTACGAGCAGTACTTC.

The gene calls are TRBV10-1 and TRBJ1-2, with D possibly TRBD1 on 5 matching bases. Trimming left V 8 bases short and J 3 bases short, with 16 bases between. Germline V gene lookup returns CDR1 WNHNN and CDR2 SYGVQD (reference sequence). CDR3 length: 14 residues. As DNA, the CDR3 is TGCGCCAGCGGCCTCCGGGACCTTCACTATGGCTACACCTTC. This translates into CASGLRDLHYGYTF.

This clone is a singleton in its sample. This sequence joins TRBV27 and TRBJ1-2; no clear D. Deletions cut 5 bases from V and 8 bases from J, with 15 bases between. The CDR3 consists of 13 residues. Per the germline V gene, CDR1 is MNHEY and CDR2 is SMNVEV (reference sequence). The CDR3 here is CASSPLFGLGYTF. CDR3 nucleotides: TGTGCCAGCAGTCCCCTCTTTGGACTCGGCTACACCTTC.

The chain joins TRBV11-2 to TRBJ1-1; no firm D call. CDR1 SGHAT and CDR2 FQNNGV come from the germline V gene. The CDR3 totals 13 residues. Trimming left V 5 bases short and J 1 base short, with 8 bases between. The CDR3 loop is CASSQKRNTEAFF. The CDR3 region has the DNA TGTGCCAGCAGCCAAAAGAGGAACACTGAAGCTTTCTTT.

This chain links TRBV6-1 with TRBJ2-1; tentatively, D is TRBD1 or TRBD2 (6 bases each). Germline CDR1 and CDR2: MNHNS and SASEGT. The CDR3 has 18 amino acids. V was trimmed by 0 bases and J by 15 bases, leaving 30 bases between them. The CDR3 coding sequence is TGTGCCAGCAGTGAAGCGAGGGGGGCGACGACCGGTTCGGACTCAAGGTTCTTC. It specifies CASSEARGATTGSDSRFF.

The V gene is TRBV11-2, the J gene TRBJ2-7; D is uncertain. The CDR3 extends over 13 amino acids. The V and J ends lost 8 bases and 3 bases respectively, with 14 bases between them. Looked up from germline, CDR1 is SGHAT and CDR2 is FQNNGV. The CDR3 DNA reads as TGTGCCAGCCGCCGCCCCACGAACTACGAGCAGTACTTC. Translated, it gives CASRRPTNYEQYF.

This clone was observed once. The chain uses TRBV5-1 and TRBJ1-1, with D possibly being TRBD1 (5 bases). Germline V CDR1 and CDR2: SGHRS, YFSETQ. The CDR3 has 14 amino acids. Trimming took 6 bases from V and 0 from J, leaving 12 bases between them. The CDR3 bases are TGCGCCAGCAAGACAGAACTGATGAACACTGAAGCTTTCTTT. Translated: CASKTELMNTEAFF.

CDR3 residues: CASSPVAGDHEQYF. CDR3 sequence (DNA): TGTGCCAGCTCACCCGTAGCGGGAGATCACGAGCAGTACTTC. The chain combines TRBV18 with TRBJ2-7; 9 bases map to TRBD2. Germline CDR1 KGHSH, CDR2 LQKENI. J was trimmed by 5 bases and V by 3 bases; bases with no gene match: 5. The CDR3 contains 14 residues.